The 30 T cell receptor beta chains reported below all come from one sample, sequenced in a study of Ad26.COV2.S vaccination and SARS-CoV-2 variants. Indicated treatment: over 15 received Ad26.COV2.S at low or high dose, single or two shots; a few received placebo; per-sample allocation not given. The samples date from day 63 after the first vaccine or placebo injection. TCRdb keeps only in-frame clones here, not all; method: immunoSEQ multiplex PCR. Of roughly 320,000 clones detected, 85% appear once; the ten largest clones hold 2.1%. The specimen comprised peripheral blood, sampled in a trial of Ad26.COV2.S vaccine versus placebo. The receptors were gathered from a person between 18 and 65 years old who received the Ad26.COV2.S COVID-19 vaccine or a placebo.

Notes on this clone: Additional DNA sequences in this sample encode the identical CDR3. The chain combines TRBV5-1 with TRBJ2-1; D might be TRBD1 (6 bases). CDR3 size: 12 residues. V lost 2 bases and J 9 bases, leaving 9 bases between the germline ends. The germline V gene encodes CDR1 SGHRS and CDR2 YFSETQ. CDR3: CASSLGGPEQFF. CDR3 nucleotide sequence: TGCGCCAGCAGCTTAGGGGGTCCTGAGCAGTTCTTC. Using reference TRBV5-1 and TRBJ2-1 for the parts outside the CDR3, the full variable domain is KAGVTQTPRYLIKTRGQQVTLSCSPISGHRSVSWYQQTPGQGLQFLFEYFSETQRNKGNFPGRFSGRQFSNSRSEMNVSTLELGDSALYLCASSLGGPEQFFGPGTRLTVL.

The chain uses TRBV3-1 (or the pseudogene TRBV3-2) and TRBJ1-2; 9 bases align to TRBD1. Trimming removed 3 bases from V and 8 bases from J; junction bases left unmatched: 7. This CDR3 region has 14 residues. Per the germline V gene, CDR1 is LGHDT and CDR2 is YNNKEL (reference sequence). CDR3 DNA sequence: TGTGCCAGCAGCCACCGGACAGGGGTTCAAGGCTACACCTTC. Protein: CASSHRTGVQGYTF.

V gene TRBV5-1 combines with J gene TRBJ2-3; TRBD2 aligns across 8 bases. CDR1 and CDR2 (germline): SGHRS, YFSETQ. The CDR3 length is 13 residues. Unmatched junction bases numbered 0, after V lost 1 base and J lost 5 bases. In nucleotides, the CDR3 is TGCGCCAGCAGCTTGCGGGGGGGAGATACGCAGTATTTT. Translating gives CASSLRGGDTQYF.

The V and J genes are TRBV4-1 and TRBJ1-1; D unclear. This CDR3 has 15 amino acids. Trimming took off 3 bases at V and 3 bases at J, with 14 bases between the two ends. CDR1 is MGHRA, CDR2 YSYEKL, per germline. Here the CDR3 DNA reads TGCGCCAGCAGCCAGGCGGCCGCTCTGTACACTGAAGCTTTCTTT. Protein sequence: CASSQAAALYTEAFF.

This rearrangement joins TRBV29-1 to TRBJ1-2; 7 bases agree with TRBD1. From germline, CDR1 is SQVTM and CDR2 ANQGSEA. There are 13 residues in the CDR3. V lost 6 bases and J lost 2; bases outside the gene matches: 6. CDR3 DNA: TGCAGCGTCGCTCCACAGGGGAACTATGGCTACACCTTC. Translating it yields CSVAPQGNYGYTF.

This clone was seen only a few times. One end of the junction fails to match germline, which may point to a read error. The chain is built from TRBV19 and TRBJ1-5, with D perhaps TRBD1 (6 bases). This CDR3 is built from 14 residues. Germline CDR1 and CDR2: LNHDA and SQIVND (reference sequence). CDR3 sequence reads: CASRIGGVDQPQHF. The CDR3 DNA sequence: TGTGCCAGTAGGATAGGGGGTGTTGATCAGCCCCAGCATTTT.

CDR3 bases: TGTGCCGGATACACAGGGACCGAGCGCAATACGCAGTATTTT. Protein sequence: CAGYTGTERNTQYF. This sequence joins TRBV6-4 and TRBJ2-3; D might be TRBD1 (6 bases). The V gene lost 11 bases and the J gene lost 7 bases, with 22 bases spanning the gap. The CDR3 has 14 residues. Germline assignment: CDR1 MRHNA and CDR2 SNTAGT.

The genes are TRBV11-2 and TRBJ1-2; D call uncertain. In germline, CDR1 is SGHAT, CDR2 FQNNGV. The V and J ends lost 4 bases and 5 bases respectively, with 11 bases between them. The CDR3 consists of 13 residues. The CDR3 spells CASSSTRTYGYTF. Written as DNA, the CDR3 is TGTGCCAGCAGCTCAACGCGAACATATGGCTACACCTTC.

The CDR3 spells CASSTQGASFYGYTF. In DNA form, the CDR3 reads TGTGCCAGCAGCACACAGGGGGCTTCCTTCTATGGCTACACCTTC. The genes are TRBV5-4 and TRBJ1-2, with 9 bases that match TRBD1. The germline V gene has CDR1 SGHNT and CDR2 YYREEE (reference sequence). The CDR3 loop spans 15 amino acids. J gave up 4 bases and V 4 bases, and 8 bases lay outside the gene matches.

The gene calls are TRBV18 and TRBJ1-4; D is perhaps TRBD1 (5 bases). The CDR3 runs to 15 residues. The V gene's germline CDR1 is KGHSH and CDR2 LQKENI. V was shortened by 3 bases and J by 7 bases, with 15 bases between the two germline ends. The CDR3 spells CASSPSDRTGEKLFF. CDR3 bases: TGTGCCAGCTCACCGTCCGACAGAACGGGTGAAAAACTGTTTTTT.

The chain links TRBV25-1 to TRBJ2-7; D unresolved. Looked up from germline, CDR1 is MGHDK and CDR2 is SYGVNS. V was pared by 5 bases and J by 2 bases, with 7 bases between. The CDR3 is 12 residues long. This CDR3 reads CASSPATYEQYF. The CDR3 nucleotides are TGTGCCAGCAGTCCGGCAACCTACGAGCAGTACTTC.

This chain connects TRBV5-1 to TRBJ1-1; D unclear. Germline CDR1 is SGHRS and CDR2 is YFSETQ. The V end was cut by 3 bases, the J end by 7 bases, with 16 bases between. This CDR3 has 14 residues. The CDR3 spells CASSYSGPTIEAFF. The CDR3 coding sequence is TGCGCCAGCAGCTATTCCGGGCCAACGATTGAAGCTTTCTTT.

The chain carries TRBV21-1 and TRBJ2-5; TRBD1, as called in the table, went unchecked against the DNA. TRBV21-1 represents a pseudogene. The CDR3 loop spans 14 amino acids. The CDR3 loop is CASNSGWGYETQYF. The CDR3 DNA is TGTGCCAGCAACAGTGGTTGGGGCTATGAGACCCAGTACTTC.

V usage is TRBV7-9 and J usage is TRBJ2-1; 8 bases line up with TRBD1. Germline V gives CDR1 SEHNR, CDR2 FQNEAQ (reference sequence). V gave up 5 bases and J gave up 8 bases; unmatched junction bases: 17. The CDR3 has 17 amino acids. This CDR3 reads CASSPLVSGGRIDEQFF. The CDR3 DNA is TGTGCCAGCAGCCCCTTAGTCTCAGGGGGCAGGATAGATGAGCAGTTCTTC.

The V gene is TRBV5-5, the J gene TRBJ1-4; a possible D gene is TRBD1 (5 bases). This CDR3 region has 16 residues. V was cut by 4 bases and J by 0 bases, with 13 bases left in between. Germline V gene data show CDR1 as SGHKS and CDR2 as YYEKEE (reference sequence). This CDR3 is CASSRDVRPTNEKLFF. CDR3 nucleotide sequence: TGTGCCAGCAGCCGGGACGTCAGGCCAACTAATGAAAAACTGTTTTTT. The full variable domain, rest sourced from reference TRBV5-5 and TRBJ1-4, is DAGVTQSPTHLIKTRGQQVTLRCSPISGHKSVSWYQQVLGQGPQFIFQYYEKEERGRGNFPDRFSARQFPNYSSELNVNALLLGDSALYLCASSRDVRPTNEKLFFGSGTQLSVL.

This rearrangement joins TRBV6-5 to TRBJ1-1, with 7 bases lining up with TRBD1. The CDR3 runs to 13 residues. The germline V gene has CDR1 MNHEY and CDR2 SVGAGI. Unmatched junction bases numbered 5, after V lost 6 bases and J lost 4 bases. The CDR3 DNA reads TGTGCCAGCAGCGACAGGGTGGGCACTGAAGCTTTCTTT. It is translated as CASSDRVGTEAFF.

This chain joins TRBV12-1 and TRBJ2-1. TRBV12-1 is a recognized pseudogene. The CDR3 covers 17 residues. The CDR3 here is CASSPSDSGTDRNEQFF. CDR3 coding DNA: TGTGCCAGCAGCCCCTCGGATTCGGGGACGGATAGGAATGAGCAGTTCTTC.

The CDR3 region is CASRKTGDYEQYF. The CDR3 DNA reads as TGTGCCAGCAGGAAGACAGGGGACTACGAGCAGTACTTC. The V call is TRBV6-5, the J call TRBJ2-7, with 8 bases that match TRBD1. V lost 6 bases, J lost 3 bases, and 4 bases stayed unmatched. This CDR3 contains 13 residues. The V gene's germline CDR1 is MNHEY and CDR2 SVGAGI.

J is TRBJ2-5 and V is TRBV5-1; 7 bases are shared with TRBD2. This CDR3 region has 14 residues. With 1 base clipped from V and 1 base from J, the junction kept 1 base outside the gene matches. Germline values: CDR1 SGHRS, CDR2 YFSETQ. The CDR3 DNA reads as TGCGCCAGCAGCTTGACTAGCGCCCAAGAGACCCAGTACTTC. Its protein is CASSLTSAQETQYF.

The J gene is TRBJ2-1, the V gene TRBV6-4, with TRBD1 as a possible D gene (6 bases). Germline V CDR1 and CDR2: MRHNA, SNTAGT. The CDR3 is made up of 16 amino acids. V lost 5 bases to trimming and J lost 0 bases, with 14 bases between them. The CDR3 DNA reads as TGTGCCAGCAGTAAGTACAGGGCGAGCTCCTACAATGAGCAGTTCTTC. Translated: CASSKYRASSYNEQFF.

The J gene is TRBJ1-1, the V gene TRBV6-5; TRBD1 matches 9 bases. J lost 1 base, V lost 7 bases, and 4 bases had no gene match. From germline, CDR1 is MNHEY and CDR2 SVGAGI. The CDR3 loop spans 14 amino acids. The CDR3 protein is CASIKTGGNTEAFF. CDR3 DNA: TGTGCCAGCATTAAGACAGGGGGGAACACTGAAGCTTTCTTT.

The J gene is TRBJ2-5, the V gene TRBV7-2; the D call may be TRBD1 or TRBD2 (5 bases each). This CDR3 has 16 amino acids. Germline V CDR1 and CDR2: SGHTA, FQGNSA. Trimming cost V 1 base and J 1 base, with 13 bases left between them. CDR3 loop: CASSLVYFGTQETQYF. The CDR3 coding sequence is TGTGCCAGCAGCTTAGTATATTTCGGGACCCAAGAGACCCAGTACTTC. Full variable domain (missing parts from reference TRBV7-2 and TRBJ2-5): GAGVSQSPSNKVTEKGKDVELRCDPISGHTALYWYRQSLGQGLEFLIYFQGNSAPDKSGLPSDRFSAERTGGSVSTLTIQRTQQEDSAVYLCASSLVYFGTQETQYFGPGTRLLVL.

The chain recombines TRBV4-1 with TRBJ2-5, with 9 bases lining up with TRBD2. Losses at the gene ends were 4 bases for V and 5 bases for J; bases not matched to a gene: 11. Germline-derived CDR1 and CDR2 are MGHRA and YSYEKL. There are 16 residues in the CDR3. CDR3 sequence: CASSPTGVAGVETQYF. CDR3 sequence (DNA): TGCGCCAGCAGCCCCACTGGGGTAGCGGGGGTTGAGACCCAGTACTTC.

V gene TRBV2 combines with J gene TRBJ1-1; D uncertain. Per germline, CDR1 SNHLY and CDR2 FYNNEI. This CDR3 is built from 13 residues. Trimming left V 4 bases short and J 5 bases short, with 11 bases between. The CDR3 spells CASSGARATEAFF. The CDR3 DNA is TGTGCCAGCAGTGGGGCGAGGGCGACTGAAGCTTTCTTT.

This chain joins TRBV19 and TRBJ2-1; TRBD2 is a possible D gene (6 bases). Germline CDR1 reads LNHDA; CDR2 reads SQIVND (reference sequence). This CDR3 has 15 residues. V was pared by 1 base and J by 9 bases, with 16 bases between. The CDR3 protein is CASSIARTTTAEQFF. In DNA, the CDR3 is TGTGCCAGTAGTATAGCCCGGACTACTACCGCTGAGCAGTTCTTC.

The chain has TRBV27 and TRBJ1-2; 9 bases map to TRBD1. CDR1 and CDR2 from the germline V gene are MNHEY and SMNVEV (reference sequence). This CDR3 region has 16 residues. The junction had 8 bases not matched to a gene; V was cut back by 0 bases and J by 6 bases. The CDR3 nucleotides are TGTGCCAGCAGTTTATCGATTACAGGGGGCGCCGATGGCTACACCTTC. Translated: CASSLSITGGADGYTF.

This clone was seen a few times. V and J are TRBV28 and TRBJ2-2, with TRBD1 as a possible D gene (6 bases). CDR3 length: 13 residues. Germline CDR1 reads MDHEN; CDR2 reads SYDVKM. Between the trimmed V and J ends, which lost 6 bases and 4 bases, there was a span of 9 bases. CDR3 nucleotide sequence: TGTGCCAGCAGGCGGACAGTCACCGGGGAGCTGTTTTTT. This encodes CASRRTVTGELFF.

This chain joins TRBV6-5 and TRBJ2-7, with 8 bases that match TRBD1. This CDR3 has 12 amino acids. V was pared by 6 bases and J by 2 bases, with 0 bases of the junction left unmatched. Germline V gene lookup returns CDR1 MNHEY and CDR2 SVGAGI. CDR3 loop: CASRDRAYEQYF. CDR3 nucleotide sequence: TGTGCCAGCAGGGACAGGGCCTACGAGCAGTACTTC.

The chain combines TRBV5-4 with TRBJ1-4; D may be TRBD1 (6 bases). V dropped 4 bases and J dropped 6 bases, with 19 bases sitting between them. This CDR3 has 16 amino acids. Germline CDR1 SGHNT, CDR2 YYREEE (reference sequence). The CDR3 DNA follows: TGTGCCAGCAGCGCCTCGGACAGCGGATTAGATGAAAAACTGTTTTTT. This gives the protein CASSASDSGLDEKLFF.

CDR3 sequence (DNA): TGTGCCAGCAGCCAAAACAGGGGTTCTCGCGGCTACACCTTC. Its translation: CASSQNRGSRGYTF. This chain links TRBV5-6 with TRBJ1-2, with TRBD1 matching over 7 bases. Germline V CDR1 and CDR2: SGHDT, YYEEEE. Trimming cost V 4 bases and J 8 bases; bases outside gene matches: 11. The CDR3 has 14 residues.